A single sample is the source of the 11 T cell receptor beta chains below, sequenced in a study of response to subunit inactivated influenza vaccine. TCRdb reprocessed the RT-PCR reads via MiXCR and lists one record per CDR3 protein. The repertoire has 560,000 or so distinct CDR3 sequences, approximately 7.6% of them found once; the top ten carry approximately 13%. The sample here was PBMCs from blood, taken around 2 years after vaccination. The source of these receptors is a man aged 50-75 years who received an inactivated influenza vaccine.

This clonotype was counted ten times or more. This sequence joins TRBV12-3 or TRBV12-4 and TRBJ2-2; D unresolved. The length of the CDR3 is 12 residues. With 5 bases removed from V and 3 bases from J, the gap between germline ends came to 4 bases. This chain's CDR3 is CASSPDTGELFF. CDR3 in DNA: TGTGCCAGCAGTCCCGACACCGGGGAGCTGTTTTTT.

This clonotype was seen a few times. V usage is TRBV6-5 and J usage is TRBJ1-1; 11 bases are shared with TRBD1. The CDR3 totals 15 residues. The germline V gene encodes CDR1 MNHEY and CDR2 SVGAGI. V lost 4 bases and J lost 3; bases outside the gene matches: 4. As DNA, the CDR3 is TGTGCCAGCAGTTTGGACAGGGGGCCAGACACTGAAGCTTTCTTT. This gives the protein CASSLDRGPDTEAFF.

Regarding this clonotype: It is likely a read error, because the conserved phenylalanine at the end of the CDR3 is missing. This chain connects TRBV20-1 to TRBJ2-1; TRBD2 aligns across 7 bases. The CDR3 totals 14 residues. CDR1 is DFQATT, CDR2 SNEGSKA, per germline (reference sequence). The J segment lost 6 bases and the V segment lost 0 bases, leaving 5 bases of the junction unmatched. CDR3 amino acids: CSARDGGRGNEQFL. CDR3 nucleotides: TGCAGTGCTAGAGACGGCGGGAGAGGCAATGAGCAGTTCCTC.

This chain uses TRBV6-1 with TRBJ1-2; tentative D call: TRBD1 (5 bases). CDR1 is MNHNS, CDR2 SASEGT, per germline. Deletions cut 7 bases from V and 3 bases from J, with 15 bases between. The CDR3 runs 14 residues. The CDR3, as DNA: TGTGCCAGCACCTCGGGGGGGGGTTACTATGGCTACACCTTC. Amino acid sequence: CASTSGGGYYGYTF.

In this sample, this clonotype turned up many times. The chain joins TRBV7-2 to TRBJ2-2; possibly TRBD2 for D (6 bases). The CDR3 contains 16 residues. CDR1 and CDR2 (germline): SGHTA, FQGNSA. V lost 1 base and J lost 1, with 10 bases in between. This CDR3 reads CASSLGGSGNTGELFF. The CDR3 DNA is TGTGCCAGCAGCTTAGGAGGTAGCGGGAACACCGGGGAGCTGTTTTTT.

The V gene is TRBV6-4, the J gene TRBJ2-3; 9 nucleotides match TRBD2. Germline CDR1 MRHNA, CDR2 SNTAGT. V dropped 3 bases and J dropped 5; count of bases not matched to a gene: 6. This CDR3 is built from 15 residues. The CDR3, as DNA: TGTGCCAGCAGTGAGGGCGGGGGGGCCATAGATACGCAGTATTTT. It specifies CASSEGGGAIDTQYF.

The rearrangement uses TRBV12-3 or TRBV12-4 and TRBJ2-4, with 7 bases matching TRBD2. The ends lost 10 bases at V and 2 bases at J; junction bases unmatched: 11. This CDR3 spans 15 amino acids. The CDR3 region is CATRWSGETKNIQYF. DNA for the CDR3: TGTGCCACCCGGTGGAGCGGGGAGACCAAAAACATTCAGTACTTC.

The chain employs TRBV7-8 and TRBJ2-1; D might be TRBD2 (6 bases). The CDR3 runs to 17 residues. CDR1 is SGHVS, CDR2 FQNEAQ, per germline. Trimming pared 4 bases from V and 4 bases from J, leaving 20 bases between. The CDR3 coding sequence is TGTGCCAGCAGCTCTCGAGCGGGCCAAAGGGGATACAATGAGCAGTTCTTC. Its translation is CASSSRAGQRGYNEQFF.

This clonotype was seen a handful of times. The CDR3, as DNA: TGTGCCAGCAGCTACTCGGGGGGGCGAGGAAACATTCAGTACTTC. Amino acids: CASSYSGGRGNIQYF. J is TRBJ2-4 and V is TRBV5-5; TRBD2 matches at 8 bases. Germline V gene data show CDR1 as SGHKS and CDR2 as YYEKEE (reference sequence). V dropped 3 bases and J dropped 6; count of bases not matched to a gene: 8. The CDR3 loop spans 15 amino acids. Full variable domain (missing parts from reference TRBV5-5 and TRBJ2-4): DAGVTQSPTHLIKTRGQQVTLRCSPISGHKSVSWYQQVLGQGPQFIFQYYEKEERGRGNFPDRFSARQFPNYSSELNVNALLLGDSALYLCASSYSGGRGNIQYFGAGTRLSVL.

Comment on this clonotype: This could be a read error, since a much larger clone is one nucleotide away. The chain links TRBV9 to TRBJ2-1; D gene uncertain. This CDR3 has 13 amino acids. The germline V gene has CDR1 SGDLS and CDR2 YYNGEE. The CDR3 here is CANSVGRYNEQFF. The CDR3 DNA sequence: TGTGCCAACAGCGTCGGCCGCTACAATGAGCAGTTCTTC.

The chain combines TRBV20-1 with TRBJ1-2; D may be TRBD1 (6 bases). Between the trimmed V and J ends, which lost 5 bases and 6 bases, there was a span of 16 bases. Germline CDR1 and CDR2: DFQATT and SNEGSKA (reference sequence). This CDR3 contains 13 residues. The CDR3 DNA reads TGCAGTGCTTCTGACAGGTTGGACGATGGCTACACCTTC. Encoded protein: CSASDRLDDGYTF.